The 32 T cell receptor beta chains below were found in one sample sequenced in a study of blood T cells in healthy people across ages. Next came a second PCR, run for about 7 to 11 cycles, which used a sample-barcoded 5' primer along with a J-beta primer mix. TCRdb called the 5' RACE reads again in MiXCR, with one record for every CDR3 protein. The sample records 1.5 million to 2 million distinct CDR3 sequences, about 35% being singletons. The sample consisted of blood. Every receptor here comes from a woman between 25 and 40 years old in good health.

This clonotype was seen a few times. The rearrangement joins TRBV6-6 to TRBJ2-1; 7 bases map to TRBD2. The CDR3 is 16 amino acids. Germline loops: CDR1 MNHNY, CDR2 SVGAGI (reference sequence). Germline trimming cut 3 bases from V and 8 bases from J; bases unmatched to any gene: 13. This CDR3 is CASSYSRALGRDEQFF. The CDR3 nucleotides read TGTGCCAGCAGTTATTCCAGAGCCCTAGGGAGGGATGAGCAGTTCTTC.

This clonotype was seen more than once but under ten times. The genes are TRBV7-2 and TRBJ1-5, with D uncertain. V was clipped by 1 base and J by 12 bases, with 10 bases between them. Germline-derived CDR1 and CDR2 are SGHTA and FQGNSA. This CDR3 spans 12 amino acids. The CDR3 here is CASSLDLQSQHF. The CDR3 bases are TGTGCCAGCAGCTTAGATTTACAAAGCCAGCATTTT.

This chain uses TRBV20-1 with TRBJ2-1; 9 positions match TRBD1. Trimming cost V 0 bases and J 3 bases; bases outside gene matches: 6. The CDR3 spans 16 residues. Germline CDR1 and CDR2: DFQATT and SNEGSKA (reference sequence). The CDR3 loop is CSARENAGQGYNEQFF. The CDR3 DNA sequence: TGCAGTGCTAGAGAGAATGCGGGACAGGGCTACAATGAGCAGTTCTTC.

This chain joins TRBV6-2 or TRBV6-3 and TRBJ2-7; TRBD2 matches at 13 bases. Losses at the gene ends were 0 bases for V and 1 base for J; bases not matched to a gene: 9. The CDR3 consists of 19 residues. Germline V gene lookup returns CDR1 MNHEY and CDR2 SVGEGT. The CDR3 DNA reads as TGTGCCAGCAGTTACTCAACTAGCGGGAGGGCCTCTTGGTCCTACGAGCAGTACTTC. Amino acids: CASSYSTSGRASWSYEQYF.

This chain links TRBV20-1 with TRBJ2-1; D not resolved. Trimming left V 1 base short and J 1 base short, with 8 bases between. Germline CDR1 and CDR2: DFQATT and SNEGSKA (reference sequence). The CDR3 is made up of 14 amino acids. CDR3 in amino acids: CSARVAASYNEQFF. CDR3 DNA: TGCAGTGCTAGAGTGGCGGCGTCCTACAATGAGCAGTTCTTC.

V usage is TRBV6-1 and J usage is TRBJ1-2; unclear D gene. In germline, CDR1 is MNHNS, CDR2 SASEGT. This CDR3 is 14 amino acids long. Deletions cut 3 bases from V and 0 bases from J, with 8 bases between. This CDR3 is CASSDPGTNYGYTF. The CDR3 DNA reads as TGTGCCAGCAGTGACCCTGGGACTAACTATGGCTACACCTTC.

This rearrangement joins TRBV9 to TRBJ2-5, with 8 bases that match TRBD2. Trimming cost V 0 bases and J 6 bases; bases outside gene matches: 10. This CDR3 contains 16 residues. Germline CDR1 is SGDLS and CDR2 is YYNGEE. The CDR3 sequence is CASSVGGSGSRKTQYF. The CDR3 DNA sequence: TGTGCCAGCAGCGTAGGGGGCAGCGGGAGTAGGAAGACCCAGTACTTC.

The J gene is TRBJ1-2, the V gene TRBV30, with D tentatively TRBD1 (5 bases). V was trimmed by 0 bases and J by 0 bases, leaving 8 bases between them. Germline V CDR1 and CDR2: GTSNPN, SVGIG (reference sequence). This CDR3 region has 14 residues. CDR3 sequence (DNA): TGTGCCTGGAGTGTAGGGACGGCTAACTATGGCTACACCTTC. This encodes CAWSVGTANYGYTF.

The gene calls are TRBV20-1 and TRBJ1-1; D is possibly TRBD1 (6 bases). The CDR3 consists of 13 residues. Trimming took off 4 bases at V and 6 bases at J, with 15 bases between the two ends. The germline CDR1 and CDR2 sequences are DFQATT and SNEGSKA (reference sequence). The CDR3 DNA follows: TGCAGTGCTAACACAGGGATAGGGCCTGAAGCTTTCTTT. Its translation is CSANTGIGPEAFF.

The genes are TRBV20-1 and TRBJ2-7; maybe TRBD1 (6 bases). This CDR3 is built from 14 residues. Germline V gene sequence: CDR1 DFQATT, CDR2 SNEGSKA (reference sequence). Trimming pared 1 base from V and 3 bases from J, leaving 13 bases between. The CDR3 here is CSARVKGQNYEQYF. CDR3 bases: TGCAGTGCTAGAGTCAAGGGACAAAACTACGAGCAGTACTTC.

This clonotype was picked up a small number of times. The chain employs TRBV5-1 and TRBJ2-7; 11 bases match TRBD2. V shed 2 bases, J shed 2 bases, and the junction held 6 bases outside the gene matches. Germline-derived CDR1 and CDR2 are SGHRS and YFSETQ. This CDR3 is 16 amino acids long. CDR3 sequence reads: CASSFMATSGTYEQYF. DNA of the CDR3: TGCGCCAGCAGCTTTATGGCGACTAGCGGGACCTACGAGCAGTACTTC.

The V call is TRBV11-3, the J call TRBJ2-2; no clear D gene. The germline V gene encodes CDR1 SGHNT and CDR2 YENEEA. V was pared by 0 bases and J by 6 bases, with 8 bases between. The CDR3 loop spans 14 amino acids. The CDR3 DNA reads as TGTGCCAGCAGCTTAGAGGATAGGGCCGGGGAGCTGTTTTTT. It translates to CASSLEDRAGELFF.

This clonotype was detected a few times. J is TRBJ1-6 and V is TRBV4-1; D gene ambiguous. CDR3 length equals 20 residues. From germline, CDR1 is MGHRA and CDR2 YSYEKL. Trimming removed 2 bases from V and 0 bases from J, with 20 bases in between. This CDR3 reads CASSQSSWEVGSSYNSPLHF. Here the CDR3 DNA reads TGCGCCAGCAGCCAATCGTCCTGGGAAGTAGGGTCCTCCTATAATTCACCCCTCCACTTT.

CDR3 protein: CASSPRRAAWDEQYF. CDR3 nucleotides: TGTGCCAGCAGTCCCCGAAGGGCGGCGTGGGACGAGCAGTACTTC. The chain carries TRBV27 and TRBJ2-7; the D is unclear. Germline CDR1 is MNHEY and CDR2 is SMNVEV (reference sequence). This CDR3 comprises 15 residues. V was cut by 5 bases and J by 5 bases, with 19 bases left in between.

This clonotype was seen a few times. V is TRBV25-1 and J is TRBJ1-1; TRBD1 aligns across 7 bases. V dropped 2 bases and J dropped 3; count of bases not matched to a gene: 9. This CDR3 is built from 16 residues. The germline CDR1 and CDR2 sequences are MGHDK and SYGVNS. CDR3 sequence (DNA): TGTGCCAGCAGTGAAAGGGCAGGGGGGCCGGACACTGAAGCTTTCTTT. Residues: CASSERAGGPDTEAFF. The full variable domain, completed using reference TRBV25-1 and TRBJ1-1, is EADIYQTPRYLVIGTGKKITLECSQTMGHDKMYWYQQDPGMELHLIHYSYGVNSTEKGDLSSESTVSRIRTEHFPLTLESARPSHTSQYLCASSERAGGPDTEAFFGQGTRLTVV.

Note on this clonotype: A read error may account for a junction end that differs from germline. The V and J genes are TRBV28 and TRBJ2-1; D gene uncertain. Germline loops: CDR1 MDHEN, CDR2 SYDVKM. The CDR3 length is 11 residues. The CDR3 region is CATTVYNGQFF. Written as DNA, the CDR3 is TGTGCCACGACCGTATACAATGGGCAGTTCTTC.

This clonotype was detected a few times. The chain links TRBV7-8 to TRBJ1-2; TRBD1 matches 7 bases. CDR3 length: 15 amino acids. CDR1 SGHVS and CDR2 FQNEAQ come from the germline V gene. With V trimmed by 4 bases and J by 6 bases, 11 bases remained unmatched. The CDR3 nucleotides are TGTGCCAGCAGCTCGGGACAGCTATACCAACATGGCTACACCTTC. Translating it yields CASSSGQLYQHGYTF.

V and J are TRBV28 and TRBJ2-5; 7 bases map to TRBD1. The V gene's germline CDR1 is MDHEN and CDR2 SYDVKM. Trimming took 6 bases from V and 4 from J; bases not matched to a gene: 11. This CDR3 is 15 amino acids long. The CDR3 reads CASSPQNRGRETQYF. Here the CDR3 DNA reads TGTGCCAGCAGCCCACAGAACAGGGGAAGAGAGACCCAGTACTTC.

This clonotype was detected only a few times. The CDR3 reads CASSHTAGTGDGYTF. For the CDR3, the DNA is TGTGCCAGCAGCCACACAGCCGGGACAGGGGACGGCTACACCTTC. The rearrangement uses TRBV3-1 and TRBJ1-2; 10 bases map to TRBD1. In germline, CDR1 is LGHDT, CDR2 YNNKEL (reference sequence). The CDR3 has 15 residues. V shed 3 bases and J 8 bases; nucleotides not matched to a gene: 9.

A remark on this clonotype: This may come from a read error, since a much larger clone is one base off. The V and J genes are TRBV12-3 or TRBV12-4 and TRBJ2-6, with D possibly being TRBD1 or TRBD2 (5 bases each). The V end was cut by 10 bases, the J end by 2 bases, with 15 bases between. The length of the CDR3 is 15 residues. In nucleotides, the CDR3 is TGTGCCAACACTACCGGGACCCCTGGGGCCAACGTCCTGACTTTC. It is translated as CANTTGTPGANVLTF.

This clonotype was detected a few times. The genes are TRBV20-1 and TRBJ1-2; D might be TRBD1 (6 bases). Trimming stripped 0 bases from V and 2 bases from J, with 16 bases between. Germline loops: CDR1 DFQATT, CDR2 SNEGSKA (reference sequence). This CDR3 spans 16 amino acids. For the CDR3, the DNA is TGCAGTGCTAGAGATGGCCGTGTTGGACAGAACTATGGCTACACCTTC. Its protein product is CSARDGRVGQNYGYTF.

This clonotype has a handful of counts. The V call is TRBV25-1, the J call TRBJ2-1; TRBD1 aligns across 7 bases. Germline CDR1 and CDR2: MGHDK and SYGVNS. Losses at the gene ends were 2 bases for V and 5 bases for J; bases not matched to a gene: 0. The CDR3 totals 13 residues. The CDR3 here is CASSETGDNEQFF. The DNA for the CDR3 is TGTGCCAGCAGTGAAACAGGGGACAATGAGCAGTTCTTC.

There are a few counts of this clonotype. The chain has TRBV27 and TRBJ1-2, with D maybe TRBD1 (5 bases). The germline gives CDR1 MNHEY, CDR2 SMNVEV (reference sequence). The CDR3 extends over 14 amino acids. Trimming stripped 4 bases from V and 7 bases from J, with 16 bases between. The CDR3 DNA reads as TGTGCCAGCAGTTCGGCAGGGCTCGGTCGTGGCTACACCTTC. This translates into CASSSAGLGRGYTF.

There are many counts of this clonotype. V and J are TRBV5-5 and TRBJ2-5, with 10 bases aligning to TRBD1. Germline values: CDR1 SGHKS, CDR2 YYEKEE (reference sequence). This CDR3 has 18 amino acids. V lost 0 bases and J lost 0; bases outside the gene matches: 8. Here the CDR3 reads CASSLARQGAFHQETQYF. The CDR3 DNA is TGTGCCAGCAGCTTGGCCCGACAGGGGGCTTTCCACCAAGAGACCCAGTACTTC. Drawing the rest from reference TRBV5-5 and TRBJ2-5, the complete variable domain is DAGVTQSPTHLIKTRGQQVTLRCSPISGHKSVSWYQQVLGQGPQFIFQYYEKEERGRGNFPDRFSARQFPNYSSELNVNALLLGDSALYLCASSLARQGAFHQETQYFGPGTRLLVL.

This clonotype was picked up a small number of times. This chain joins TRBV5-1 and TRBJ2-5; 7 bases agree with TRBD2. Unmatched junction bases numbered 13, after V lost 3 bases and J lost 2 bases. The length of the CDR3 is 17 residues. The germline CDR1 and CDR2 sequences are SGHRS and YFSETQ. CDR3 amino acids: CASSSSLPGLSQETQYF. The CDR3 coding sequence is TGCGCCAGCAGCTCATCCTTACCGGGACTATCACAAGAGACCCAGTACTTC.

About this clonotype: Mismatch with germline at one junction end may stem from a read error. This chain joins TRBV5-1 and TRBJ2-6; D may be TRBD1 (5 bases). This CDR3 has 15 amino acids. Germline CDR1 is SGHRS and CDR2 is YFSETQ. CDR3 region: CASSPTVSGANILTF. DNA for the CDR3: TGCGCCAGCAGCCCGACGGTCTCTGGGGCCAACATCCTGACTTTC.

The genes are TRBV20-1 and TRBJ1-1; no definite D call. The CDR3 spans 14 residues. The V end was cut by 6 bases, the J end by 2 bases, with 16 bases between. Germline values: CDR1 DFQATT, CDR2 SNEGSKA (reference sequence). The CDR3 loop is CSAERYDGNTEAFF. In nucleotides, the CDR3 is TGCAGTGCCGAGAGATACGACGGTAACACTGAAGCTTTCTTT.

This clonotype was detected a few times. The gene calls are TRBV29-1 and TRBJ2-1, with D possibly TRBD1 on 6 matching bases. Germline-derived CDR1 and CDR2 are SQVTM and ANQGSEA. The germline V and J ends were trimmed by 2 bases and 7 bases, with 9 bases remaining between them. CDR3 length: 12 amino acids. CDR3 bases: TGCAGCGTTGAAAGGGGGTTAAATGAGCAGTTCTTC. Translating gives CSVERGLNEQFF.

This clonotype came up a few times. The CDR3 DNA reads as TGTGCCAGCAGCAATCCCGGGACTAGCGGGGTTCAGAGCTCCTACAATGAGCAGTTCTTC. Its protein is CASSNPGTSGVQSSYNEQFF. The chain uses TRBV7-6 and TRBJ2-1, with 13 bases matching TRBD2. The CDR3 is 20 amino acids. The germline V gene has CDR1 SGHVS and CDR2 FNYEAQ. The J segment lost 0 bases and the V segment lost 5 bases, leaving 13 bases of the junction unmatched.

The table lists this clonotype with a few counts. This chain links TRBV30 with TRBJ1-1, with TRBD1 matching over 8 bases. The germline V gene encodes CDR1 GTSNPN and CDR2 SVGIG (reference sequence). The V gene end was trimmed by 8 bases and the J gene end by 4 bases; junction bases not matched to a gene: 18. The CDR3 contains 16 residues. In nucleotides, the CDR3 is TGTGCCACCCGGACAGGGCTCAAAGTCAAGGCCACTGAAGCTTTCTTT. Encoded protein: CATRTGLKVKATEAFF.

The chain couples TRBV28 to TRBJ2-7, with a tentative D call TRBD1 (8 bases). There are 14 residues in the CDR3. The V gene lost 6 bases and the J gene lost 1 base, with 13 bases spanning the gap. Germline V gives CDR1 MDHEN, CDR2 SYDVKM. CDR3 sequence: CASRTQGGSYEQYF. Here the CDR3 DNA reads TGTGCCAGCAGAACACAGGGGGGGTCCTACGAGCAGTACTTC. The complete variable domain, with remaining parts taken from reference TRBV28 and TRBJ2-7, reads DVKVTQSSRYLVKRTGEKVFLECVQDMDHENMFWYRQDPGLGLRLIYFSYDVKMKEKGDIPEGYSVSREKKERFSLILESASTNQTSMYLCASRTQGGSYEQYFGPGTRLTVT.

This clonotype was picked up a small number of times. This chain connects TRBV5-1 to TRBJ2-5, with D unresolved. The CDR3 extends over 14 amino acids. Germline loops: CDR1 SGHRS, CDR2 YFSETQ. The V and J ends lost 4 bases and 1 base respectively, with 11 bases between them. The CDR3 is CASSPFGSQETQYF. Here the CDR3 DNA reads TGCGCCAGCAGCCCGTTTGGCAGCCAAGAGACCCAGTACTTC. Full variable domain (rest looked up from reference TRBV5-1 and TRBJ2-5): KAGVTQTPRYLIKTRGQQVTLSCSPISGHRSVSWYQQTPGQGLQFLFEYFSETQRNKGNFPGRFSGRQFSNSRSEMNVSTLELGDSALYLCASSPFGSQETQYFGPGTRLLVL.